This is a list of T cell receptor beta chains from one sample in a study of T cell responses to AZD1222 COVID-19 vaccine. The protocol was immunoSEQ multiplex PCR, while the TCRdb copy is restricted to in-frame clones and leaves out a portion. The sample carries some 100,000 clones, 90% to 95% recorded once. Sample: peripheral blood, taken on day 0 of AZD1222 vaccination. These receptor sequences come from an adult in good health. The CDR3 runs from the conserved cysteine through the conserved F or W. D genes are given only for firm matches. A row's size may be missing; if present it is once, few, many or a size class.

NA	NA	TRBV6-5	TRBJ1-3	CASSLDPSLGNTIYF	TGTGCCAGCAGTCTGGACCCGTCTCTGGGGAACACCATATATTTT
NA	NA	TRBV7-2	TRBJ2-1	CASSFSSYNEQFF	TGTGCCAGCAGCTTTAGCTCCTACAATGAGCAGTTCTTC
NA	TRBD2	TRBV2	TRBJ2-1	CASKREAGVVYNEQFF	TGTGCCAGCAAAAGGGAAGCGGGAGTTGTATACAATGAGCAGTTCTTC
NA	TRBD2	TRBV7-2	TRBJ2-1	CASSFLGGTGNEQFF	TGTGCCAGCAGCTTCCTCGGGGGGACGGGCAATGAGCAGTTCTTC
NA	TRBD1	TRBV7-9	TRBJ1-4	CASSSIGTGGEKLFF	TGTGCCAGCAGCAGCATCGGGACAGGGGGTGAAAAACTGTTTTTT
NA	TRBD1	TRBV6-5	TRBJ1-5	CASNQGAGQPQHF	TGTGCCAGCAATCAGGGGGCAGGTCAGCCCCAGCATTTT
NA	NA	TRBV12-3/TRBV12-4	TRBJ2-1	CASSPRDNEQFF	TGTGCCAGCAGCCCTAGGGACAATGAGCAGTTCTTC
once	NA	TRBV7-2	TRBJ2-3	CASSSQNTQYF	TGTGCCAGCAGCTCCCAGAATACGCAGTATTTT
once	NA	TRBV27	TRBJ2-1	CASSLDSNEQFF	TGTGCCAGCAGTTTGGACAGCAATGAGCAGTTCTTC
NA	NA	TRBV19	TRBJ1-1	CASSFDRFRMNTEAFF	TGTGCCAGTAGTTTCGATAGGTTTCGGATGAACACTGAAGCTTTCTTT
NA	NA	TRBV20-1	TRBJ2-3	CSARERDTQYF	TGCAGTGCTAGAGAGCGGGATACGCAGTATTTT
once	NA	TRBV3-1/TRBV3-2	TRBJ1-2	CASSPLAFYGYTF	TGTGCCAGCAGCCCTCTCGCATTCTATGGCTACACCTTC
NA	TRBD2	TRBV4-2	TRBJ2-7	CASSQRTSGGTYEQYF	TGTGCCAGCAGCCAACGGACTAGCGGGGGGACCTACGAGCAGTACTTC
NA	NA	TRBV6-5	TRBJ1-1	CASSYGGPNTEAFF	TGTGCCAGCAGTTACGGGGGGCCGAACACTGAAGCTTTCTTT
NA	NA	TRBV6-2/TRBV6-3	TRBJ1-4	CASSTTGRSGEKLFF	TGTGCCAGCAGTACGACAGGCCGATCGGGGGAAAAACTGTTTTTT
NA	NA	TRBV12-3/TRBV12-4	TRBJ2-3	CASSRAVEDTQYF	TGTGCCAGCAGCCGCGCGGTCGAGGATACGCAGTATTTT
NA	TRBD1	TRBV6-5	TRBJ2-3	CASSFDRVFGGTQYF	TGTGCCAGCAGTTTCGACAGGGTATTCGGAGGTACGCAGTATTTT
NA	NA	TRBV6-1	TRBJ2-2	CASSEGQVAGELFF	TGTGCCAGCAGTGAAGGGCAGGTCGCCGGGGAGCTGTTTTTT
NA	NA	TRBV6-5	TRBJ1-2	CASSLRDPPGYTF	TGTGCCAGCAGCCTCCGGGACCCCCCAGGCTACACCTTC
NA	NA	TRBV3-1/TRBV3-2	TRBJ1-2	CASSQSTDYGYTF	TGTGCCAGCAGCCAGTCGACCGACTATGGCTACACCTTC
NA	NA	TRBV6-5	TRBJ1-2	CASSYGRTHLYGYTF	TGTGCCAGCAGTTACGGCAGAACCCATCTCTATGGCTACACCTTC
NA	NA	TRBV5-1	TRBJ2-3	CASSVSGSDTQYF	TGCGCCAGCAGCGTGTCAGGGTCAGATACGCAGTATTTT
NA	NA	TRBV10-2	TRBJ1-5	CASSDRNSNQPQHF	TGCGCCAGCAGTGACAGGAATAGCAATCAGCCCCAGCATTTT
NA	TRBD2	TRBV5-1	TRBJ2-5	CASSSGGIQETQYF	TGCGCCAGCAGCTCCGGGGGGATCCAAGAGACCCAGTACTTC
NA	NA	TRBV5-1	TRBJ2-3	CASSPERQPKDTQYF	TGCGCCAGCAGCCCGGAACGTCAGCCCAAAGATACGCAGTATTTT
NA	NA	TRBV6-5	TRBJ1-2	CASSLTGTQPGYTF	TGTGCCAGCAGTCTAACCGGGACCCAGCCCGGCTACACCTTC
NA	NA	TRBV7-9	TRBJ2-1	CASSSAGTYKGNNEQFF	TGTGCCAGCAGCTCCGCCGGGACATACAAAGGGAACAATGAGCAGTTCTTC
few	TRBD1	TRBV18	TRBJ1-4	CASSPNPGTGREKLFF	TGTGCCAGCTCACCCAATCCCGGGACAGGTCGAGAAAAACTGTTTTTT
NA	TRBD2	TRBV2	TRBJ2-3	CASRPAFLGLAEQGNTDTQYF	TGTGCCAGCAGGCCGGCCTTCTTGGGACTAGCGGAGCAGGGGAACACAGATACGCAGTATTTT
NA	NA	TRBV19	TRBJ1-2	CASSIPNFYYGYTF	TGTGCCAGTAGTATTCCCAATTTTTACTATGGCTACACCTTC
NA	NA	TRBV9	TRBJ1-2	CASSVGTFEGRGYTF	TGTGCCAGCAGCGTAGGAACTTTCGAGGGAAGGGGCTACACCTTC
NA	NA	TRBV19	TRBJ1-1	CASHPAQNTEAFF	TGTGCCAGCCACCCCGCACAGAACACTGAAGCTTTCTTT
NA	TRBD2	TRBV11-2	TRBJ2-1	CASSLSPGLAGGSEQFF	TGTGCCAGCAGCTTATCCCCCGGACTAGCGGGAGGCAGTGAGCAGTTCTTC
NA	NA	TRBV19	TRBJ1-1	CASRSEGTEAFF	TGTGCCAGTAGATCAGAGGGCACTGAAGCTTTCTTT
NA	NA	TRBV4-3	TRBJ1-3	CASSQDVGEWNTIYF	TGCGCCAGCAGCCAAGATGTGGGGGAATGGAACACCATATATTTT
NA	NA	TRBV27	TRBJ2-1	CASRTVGPEKQFF	TGTGCCAGCAGGACGGTAGGACCCGAAAAGCAGTTCTTC
NA	NA	TRBV3-1/TRBV3-2	TRBJ2-7	CASSQQGWGYEQYF	TGTGCCAGCAGCCAACAGGGGTGGGGGTACGAGCAGTACTTC
NA	NA	TRBV7-9	TRBJ1-1	CASSLEENTEAFF	TGTGCCAGCAGCTTAGAGGAGAACACTGAAGCTTTCTTT
NA	NA	TRBV2	TRBJ1-1	CASSRDRVNTEAFF	TGTGCCAGCAGTCGTGACAGAGTGAACACTGAAGCTTTCTTT
NA	NA	TRBV10-3	TRBJ2-3	CAISESMDLTDTQYF	TGTGCCATCAGTGAGTCAATGGACCTCACAGATACGCAGTATTTT
NA	TRBD2	TRBV9	TRBJ2-1	CASSVAGGGAYNEQFF	TGTGCCAGCAGCGTAGCGGGCGGGGGGGCCTACAATGAGCAGTTCTTC
NA	NA	TRBV10-1	TRBJ1-1	CASSGGSGAGTEAFF	TGCGCCAGCAGTGGTGGGTCAGGGGCGGGCACTGAAGCTTTCTTT
once	NA	TRBV9	TRBJ2-7	CASSVAGRGGNEQYF	TGTGCCAGCAGCGTAGCTGGGCGGGGTGGGAACGAGCAGTACTTC
NA	TRBD1	TRBV30	TRBJ1-1	CASNPGQGVGDTEAFF	TGTGCCAGTAACCCCGGACAGGGAGTGGGTGACACTGAAGCTTTCTTT
NA	NA	TRBV11-3	TRBJ1-5	CASTVLQPQHF	TGTGCCAGCACCGTACTTCAGCCCCAGCATTTT
NA	NA	TRBV3-1/TRBV3-2	TRBJ1-2	CASSQPGGYGYTF	TGTGCCAGCAGCCAACCCGGGGGCTATGGCTACACCTTC
NA	NA	TRBV3-1/TRBV3-2	TRBJ2-2	CASNLGQGGDRELFF	TGTGCCAGCAACCTGGGGCAGGGAGGTGACCGGGAGCTGTTTTTT
NA	NA	TRBV6-5	TRBJ1-2	CASSYSSQNHGYTF	TGTGCCAGCAGTTACTCGAGCCAGAACCATGGCTACACCTTC
NA	TRBD2	TRBV30	TRBJ2-3	CASHGLAGLTDTQYF	TGTGCCTCCCATGGACTAGCGGGACTCACAGATACGCAGTATTTT
NA	TRBD1	TRBV3-1/TRBV3-2	TRBJ1-1	CASSDTGTGNTEAFF	TGTGCCAGCAGCGATACCGGGACAGGGAACACTGAAGCTTTCTTT